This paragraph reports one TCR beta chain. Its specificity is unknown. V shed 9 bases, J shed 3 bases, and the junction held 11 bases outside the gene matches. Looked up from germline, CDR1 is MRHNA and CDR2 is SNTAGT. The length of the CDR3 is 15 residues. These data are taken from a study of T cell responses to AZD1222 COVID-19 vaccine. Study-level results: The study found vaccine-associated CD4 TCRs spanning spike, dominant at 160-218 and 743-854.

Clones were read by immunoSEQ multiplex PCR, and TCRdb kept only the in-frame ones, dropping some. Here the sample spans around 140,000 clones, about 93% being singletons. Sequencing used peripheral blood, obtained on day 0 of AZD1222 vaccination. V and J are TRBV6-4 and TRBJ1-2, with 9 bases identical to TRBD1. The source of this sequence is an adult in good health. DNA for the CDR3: TGTGCCAGGCCCTCCGGGACAGGGCTGCACTATGGCTACACCTTC. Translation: CARPSGTGLHYGYTF.